Shown below are 29 T cell receptor beta chains from a single sample sequenced in a study of cytomegalovirus exposure and HLA in healthy donors. The PCR used 60 Vbeta and 13 Jbeta primers. TCRdb's table, derived via immunoSEQ multiplex PCR, lists solely in-frame clones and lacks some. Of more than 85,000 clones detected, around four fifths appear once; the ten largest clones hold around 2.6%. Sequencing was performed on PBMCs. All receptors derive from a man aged 40-49 years in good health and CMV-seronegative.

This rearrangement joins TRBV21-1 to TRBJ2-7; the DNA was not used to check the table's D call, TRBD1. TRBV21-1 is a known pseudogene. The CDR3 runs 14 residues. The CDR3 nucleotides are TGTGCCGGATGTCCGGGACAGGGAGTGAGTGGGCAGTACTTC. The encoded protein is CAGCPGQGVSGQYF.

This clone showed up just once. The chain carries TRBV27 and TRBJ1-5; possibly TRBD1 for D (6 bases). V lost 4 bases, J lost 0 bases, and 25 bases lay in between. Germline V gene sequence: CDR1 MNHEY, CDR2 SMNVEV (reference sequence). This CDR3 has 20 residues. This CDR3 reads CASSSQGIGSLSYSNQPQHF. For the CDR3, the DNA is TGTGCCAGCAGTTCACAGGGAATAGGGTCCCTGAGTTATAGCAATCAGCCCCAGCATTTT.

This clone was detected only once. J is TRBJ2-2 and V is TRBV7-3; TRBD1 is a possible D gene (6 bases). The germline gives CDR1 SGHTA, CDR2 FQGTGA. The CDR3 has 14 residues. The V and J ends lost 8 bases and 4 bases respectively, with 14 bases between them. The DNA for the CDR3 is TGTGCCAGCTCGGGACAAGGCCCCACCGGGGAGCTGTTTTTT. This encodes CASSGQGPTGELFF.

The CDR3 DNA follows: TGTGCCAGCAGCCCGACAGGGGGCGTTTACGAGCAGTACTTC. Encoded protein: CASSPTGGVYEQYF. The chain uses TRBV5-6 and TRBJ2-7; the match to TRBD1 covers 10 bases. Germline values: CDR1 SGHDT, CDR2 YYEEEE. The CDR3 extends over 14 amino acids. Trimming took 4 bases from V and 4 from J; bases not matched to a gene: 5. Looking up the rest from reference TRBV5-6 and TRBJ2-7 gives the full variable domain: DAGVTQSPTHLIKTRGQQVTLRCSPKSGHDTVSWYQQALGQGPQFIFQYYEEEERQRGNFPDRFSGHQFPNYSSELNVNALLLGDSALYLCASSPTGGVYEQYFGPGTRLTVT.

The chain couples TRBV19 to TRBJ2-1; possible D gene TRBD2, 6 bases. Trimming took off 7 bases at V and 3 bases at J, with 19 bases between the two ends. Germline-derived CDR1 and CDR2 are LNHDA and SQIVND (reference sequence). This CDR3 has 16 amino acids. CDR3: CASTTAGSYSYNEQFF. The CDR3 DNA is TGTGCCAGTACCACGGCCGGGAGCTACAGCTACAATGAGCAGTTCTTC.

The chain employs TRBV6-4 and TRBJ1-5; D is perhaps TRBD1 (6 bases). V lost 5 bases, J lost 0 bases, and 14 bases lay in between. The CDR3 has 16 amino acids. Per germline, CDR1 MRHNA and CDR2 SNTAGT. The CDR3 nucleotides are TGTGCCAGCAGTTCTCGGGACAAAAATAGCAATCAGCCCCAGCATTTT. Translation gives CASSSRDKNSNQPQHF.

J is TRBJ1-2 and V is TRBV19, with D possibly matching TRBD1 (5 bases). Germline CDR1 and CDR2: LNHDA and SQIVND (reference sequence). V gave up 10 bases and J gave up 3 bases, with 21 bases separating them. This CDR3 region has 15 residues. CDR3 residues: CATELGRGEDYGYTF. DNA for the CDR3: TGTGCCACCGAATTAGGGCGGGGGGAAGACTATGGCTACACCTTC.

This chain links TRBV25-1 with TRBJ1-6; no clear D gene. The CDR3 extends over 14 amino acids. Germline CDR1 is MGHDK and CDR2 is SYGVNS. V lost 2 bases and J lost 8, with 10 bases in between. The CDR3 DNA reads TGTGCCAGCAGTGAAGTAGAGGGTTATTCACCCCTCCACTTT. This gives the protein CASSEVEGYSPLHF.

V usage is TRBV6-1 and J usage is TRBJ2-7; no clear D. V lost 1 base and J lost 3, with 13 bases in between. The CDR3 consists of 15 residues. Germline assignment: CDR1 MNHNS and CDR2 SASEGT. Written as DNA, the CDR3 is TGTGCCAGCAGTGAAGGGCAGCGCGGTATCTACGAGCAGTACTTC. Encoded protein: CASSEGQRGIYEQYF.

The chain uses TRBV2 and TRBJ2-2, with TRBD1 identical over 7 bases. The CDR3 consists of 14 residues. From germline, CDR1 is SNHLY and CDR2 FYNNEI. Trimming took 6 bases from V and 7 from J; bases not matched to a gene: 8. This chain's CDR3 is CASRDTGAGGELFF. The CDR3 DNA reads TGTGCCAGCAGAGACACAGGGGCGGGCGGGGAGCTGTTTTTT.

This chain links TRBV5-6 with TRBJ1-1; 8 bases match TRBD1. After removal of 4 bases from V and 1 base from J, the junction contained 6 bases not matched to a gene. The CDR3 sequence is 15 residues long. CDR1 and CDR2 from the germline V gene are SGHDT and YYEEEE. The chain's CDR3 is CASSDSGGWNTEAFF. DNA for the CDR3: TGTGCCAGCAGCGACTCAGGGGGCTGGAACACTGAAGCTTTCTTT.

V is TRBV6-1 and J is TRBJ2-7; 7 bases map to TRBD1. Germline lookup yields CDR1 MNHNS and CDR2 SASEGT. Trimming removed 5 bases from V and 3 bases from J; junction bases left unmatched: 4. The CDR3 totals 13 residues. The CDR3: CASSQRDSYEQYF. The CDR3 DNA reads as TGTGCCAGCAGTCAACGGGACAGCTACGAGCAGTACTTC.

The rearrangement links TRBV9 to TRBJ2-7; TRBD2 aligns across 7 bases. The CDR3 covers 14 residues. From germline, CDR1 is SGDLS and CDR2 YYNGEE. Trimming cost V 0 bases and J 2 bases; bases outside gene matches: 2. Written as DNA, the CDR3 is TGTGCCAGCAGCGTAGGGGGGGGGACCTACGAGCAGTACTTC. Protein sequence: CASSVGGGTYEQYF.

CDR3 sequence reads: CASSLASGGGGYTF. The CDR3 DNA follows: TGCGCCAGCAGCTTGGCCTCGGGGGGCGGCGGCTACACCTTC. The V call is TRBV5-1, the J call TRBJ1-2; D may be TRBD1 (6 bases). The CDR3 runs 14 residues. V was trimmed by 0 bases and J by 8 bases, leaving 14 bases between them. Germline CDR1 is SGHRS and CDR2 is YFSETQ.

This chain uses TRBV7-3 with TRBJ1-2; D may be TRBD1 (5 bases). The V and J ends lost 1 base and 4 bases respectively, with 13 bases between them. This CDR3 spans 15 amino acids. Germline-derived CDR1 and CDR2 are SGHTA and FQGTGA. Here the CDR3 reads CASSLIGGASYGYTF. As DNA, the CDR3 is TGTGCCAGCAGCTTAATAGGAGGGGCCTCCTATGGCTACACCTTC.

CDR3: CASRPRGSNEKLFF. CDR3 sequence (DNA): TGTGCCAGTAGACCCAGGGGGTCTAATGAAAAACTGTTTTTT. V usage is TRBV19 and J usage is TRBJ1-4; 7 positions match TRBD1. Germline loops: CDR1 LNHDA, CDR2 SQIVND (reference sequence). V shed 6 bases, J shed 3 bases, and the junction held 4 bases outside the gene matches. The CDR3 covers 14 residues.

This clone was counted between two and nine times. The CDR3 sequence: CASRTHRDSQETQYF. In DNA form, the CDR3 reads TGTGCCAGCCGAACCCACCGGGACAGTCAAGAGACCCAGTACTTC. V and J are TRBV27 and TRBJ2-5; 7 bases agree with TRBD1. CDR1 is MNHEY and CDR2 is SMNVEV in the germline V gene (reference sequence). V shed 8 bases, J shed 2 bases, and the junction held 11 bases outside the gene matches. The CDR3 extends over 15 amino acids.

The chain couples TRBV7-6 to TRBJ2-4, with TRBD1 matching 7 bases. CDR1 and CDR2 (germline): SGHVS, FNYEAQ. The CDR3 covers 17 residues. With V trimmed by 5 bases and J by 0 bases, 10 bases remained unmatched. The CDR3 region has the DNA TGTGCCAGCAGCAGATTTGGCCAGGGGGTAGCCAAAAACATTCAGTACTTC. This codes for CASSRFGQGVAKNIQYF.

The chain combines TRBV19 with TRBJ2-1, with a possible D match to TRBD1 (6 bases). V lost 2 bases and J lost 7, with 21 bases in between. The CDR3 is made up of 17 amino acids. CDR1 is LNHDA, CDR2 SQIVND, per germline (reference sequence). CDR3 in amino acids: CASSISSDRQGFNEQFF. Here the CDR3 DNA reads TGTGCCAGTAGTATAAGTTCGGACCGTCAGGGGTTTAATGAGCAGTTCTTC.

This chain links TRBV11-2 with TRBJ1-2; D may be TRBD1 (5 bases). Germline V gene lookup returns CDR1 SGHAT and CDR2 FQNNGV. V lost 5 bases and J lost 8, with 9 bases in between. CDR3 length equals 11 residues. The DNA of the CDR3 is TGTGCCAGCAGCAACGGGGGAGGCTACACCTTC. Protein sequence: CASSNGGGYTF.

This sequence joins TRBV6-5 and TRBJ1-2; D is perhaps TRBD1 (6 bases). Trimming removed 2 bases at V and 0 bases at J, with 10 bases between. The germline gives CDR1 MNHEY, CDR2 SVGAGI. The CDR3 consists of 15 residues. CDR3 sequence: CASSYVQGANYGYTF. Written as DNA, the CDR3 is TGTGCCAGCAGTTACGTACAGGGCGCTAACTATGGCTACACCTTC.

The sample holds one count of this clone. The chain is built from TRBV2 and TRBJ2-7, with TRBD1 as a possible D gene (6 bases). Germline CDR1 reads SNHLY; CDR2 reads FYNNEI. CDR3 length: 14 residues. V lost 8 bases, J lost 3 bases, and 17 bases lay in between. CDR3 DNA: TGTGCCAGCCATAGAACAGGGCCTAGCTACGAGCAGTACTTC. Translated, it gives CASHRTGPSYEQYF.

In this sample, this clone turned up once. The V gene is TRBV28, the J gene TRBJ1-2; 7 bases map to TRBD1. The CDR3 totals 15 residues. The V gene's germline CDR1 is MDHEN and CDR2 SYDVKM. The trim removed 5 bases at V and 0 bases at J, leaving 6 bases unmatched. The CDR3 sequence is CASSTPGTANYGYTF. For the CDR3, the DNA is TGTGCCAGCAGTACGCCCGGGACAGCTAACTATGGCTACACCTTC.

This clone has only one observation. The chain joins TRBV7-3 to TRBJ1-5; tentatively, D is TRBD1 (5 bases). CDR1 is SGHTA and CDR2 is FQGTGA in the germline V gene. The CDR3 has 13 residues. V lost 5 bases, J lost 8 bases, and 13 bases lay in between. The CDR3 loop reads CASSVDGGEPQHF. Here the CDR3 DNA reads TGTGCCAGCAGCGTCGACGGGGGTGAGCCCCAGCATTTT.

J is TRBJ1-6 and V is TRBV19, with TRBD1 matching 9 bases. Germline V gene sequence: CDR1 LNHDA, CDR2 SQIVND (reference sequence). V dropped 10 bases and J dropped 10; count of bases not matched to a gene: 8. There are 13 residues in the CDR3. DNA for the CDR3: TGTGCCACAAAGGGACAGGGCGGCTCACCCCTCCACTTT. Translated: CATKGQGGSPLHF. The whole variable domain, remainder taken from reference TRBV19 and TRBJ1-6, is DGGITQSPKYLFRKEGQNVTLSCEQNLNHDAMYWYRQDPGQGLRLIYYSQIVNDFQKGDIAEGYSVSREKKESFPLTVTSAQKNPTAFYLCATKGQGGSPLHFGNGTRLTVT.

The J gene is TRBJ2-1, the V gene TRBV5-1, with TRBD1 identical over 10 bases. Germline values: CDR1 SGHRS, CDR2 YFSETQ. J was trimmed by 6 bases and V by 3 bases; bases with no gene match: 0. The CDR3 contains 13 residues. In DNA form, the CDR3 reads TGCGCCAGCAGCTGGGACAGGGGCAATGAGCAGTTCTTC. This codes for CASSWDRGNEQFF. The whole variable domain, remainder taken from reference TRBV5-1 and TRBJ2-1, is KAGVTQTPRYLIKTRGQQVTLSCSPISGHRSVSWYQQTPGQGLQFLFEYFSETQRNKGNFPGRFSGRQFSNSRSEMNVSTLELGDSALYLCASSWDRGNEQFFGPGTRLTVL.

V is TRBV11-3 and J is TRBJ2-3, with D possibly TRBD1 on 6 matching bases. V was cut by 3 bases and J by 2 bases, with 9 bases left in between. CDR1 and CDR2 (germline): SGHNT, YENEEA. The CDR3 runs to 14 residues. This CDR3 is CASSLQGSTDTQYF. The DNA for the CDR3 is TGTGCCAGCAGCTTGCAGGGGTCCACAGATACGCAGTATTTT.

The chain is built from TRBV7-8 and TRBJ2-1, with unresolved D. Trimming shortened V by 5 bases and J by 4 bases, and 12 bases separated the two germline ends. This CDR3 comprises 14 residues. Germline V gene lookup returns CDR1 SGHVS and CDR2 FQNEAQ. CDR3 sequence reads: CASSLLVDYNEQFF. CDR3 nucleotide sequence: TGTGCCAGCAGCCTCCTGGTAGATTACAATGAGCAGTTCTTC.

This CDR3 is CAISSWESSYNEQFF. CDR3 DNA: TGTGCCATCAGTTCCTGGGAGAGCTCCTACAATGAGCAGTTCTTC. The chain links TRBV10-3 to TRBJ2-1, with a possible D match to TRBD2 (5 bases). Germline V gene data show CDR1 as ENHRY and CDR2 as SYGVKD. The CDR3 sequence is 15 residues long. V shed 5 bases and J shed 0 bases, with 11 bases lying between them.